This TCR beta chain was recovered during a study of regulatory T cells in long-lasting Graves disease. Study-level findings and limits: Thyroid tissue was not sampled; only peripheral blood was. Persistent disease preferred TRBV28, TRBJ1-2 and TRBJ2-5; new disease, TRBV20-1 and TRBJ2-1. Less diverse TCR repertoires were seen in persistent Graves' patients than in newly diagnosed ones.

Described time point: newly diagnosed GD, antithyroid drugs for less than 3 months. Researchers made the TCR library from RNA that was extracted from PBMCs. Each of the patients was recruited from an endocrinology department situated in Xi'an, China. Construction of TCR beta libraries relied on iRepertoire HTBI primers and on Arm-PCR targeting CDR3 regions. Each CDR3 protein is one row after TCRdb ran MiXCR on the multiplex PCR reads. The repertoire holds around 420,000 distinct CDR3 sequences, with roughly a sixth as singletons. This CDR3 spans 16 amino acids. Deletions cut 0 bases from V and 0 bases from J, with 11 bases between. Germline CDR1 MGHRA, CDR2 YSYEKL. As to this clonotype: Its target is unknown.

Sequences were derived from peripheral blood mononuclear cells (PBMCs), sampled at new diagnosis, from a patient treated with antithyroid drugs. The V and J genes are TRBV4-1 and TRBJ1-1, with D tentatively TRBD1 (5 bases). This TCR was recovered from a female donor with Graves disease. DNA for the CDR3: TGCGCCAGCAGCCAAGACCCGGACATCTTGAACACTGAAGCTTTCTTT. This gives the protein CASSQDPDILNTEAFF.